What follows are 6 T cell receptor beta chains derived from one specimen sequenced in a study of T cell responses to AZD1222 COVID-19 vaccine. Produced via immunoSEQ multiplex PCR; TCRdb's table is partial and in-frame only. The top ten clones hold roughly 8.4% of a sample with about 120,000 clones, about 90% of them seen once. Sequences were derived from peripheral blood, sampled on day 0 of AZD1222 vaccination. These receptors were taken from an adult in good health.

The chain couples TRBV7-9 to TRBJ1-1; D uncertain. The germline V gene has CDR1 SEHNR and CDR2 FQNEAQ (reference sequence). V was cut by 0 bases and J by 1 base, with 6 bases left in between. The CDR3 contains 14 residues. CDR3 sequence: CASSLAPANTEAFF. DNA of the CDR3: TGTGCCAGCAGCTTAGCCCCGGCGAACACTGAAGCTTTCTTT.

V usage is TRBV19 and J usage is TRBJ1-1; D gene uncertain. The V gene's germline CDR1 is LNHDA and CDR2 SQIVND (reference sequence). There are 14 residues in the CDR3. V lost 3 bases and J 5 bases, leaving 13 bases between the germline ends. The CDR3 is CASSMIAGQTEAFF. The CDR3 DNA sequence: TGTGCCAGTAGTATGATAGCTGGGCAGACTGAAGCTTTCTTT.

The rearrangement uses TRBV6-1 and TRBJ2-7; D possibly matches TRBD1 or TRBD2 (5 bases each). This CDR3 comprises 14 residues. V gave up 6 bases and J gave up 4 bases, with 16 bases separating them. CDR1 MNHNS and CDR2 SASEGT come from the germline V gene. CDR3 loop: CASRTDGTAYEQYF. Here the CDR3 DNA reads TGTGCCAGCAGGACTGACGGGACGGCTTACGAGCAGTACTTC.

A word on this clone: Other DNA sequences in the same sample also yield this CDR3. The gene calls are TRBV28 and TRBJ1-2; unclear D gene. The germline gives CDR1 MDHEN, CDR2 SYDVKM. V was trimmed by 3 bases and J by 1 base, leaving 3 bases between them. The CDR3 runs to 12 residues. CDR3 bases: TGTGCCAGCAGTTTGGGTAACTATGGCTACACCTTC. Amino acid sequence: CASSLGNYGYTF.

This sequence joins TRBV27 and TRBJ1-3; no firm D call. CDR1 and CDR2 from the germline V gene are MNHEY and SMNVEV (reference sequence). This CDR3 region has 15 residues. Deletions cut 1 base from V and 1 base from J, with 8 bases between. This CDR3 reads CASSLYRGSGNTIYF. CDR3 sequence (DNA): TGTGCCAGCAGTTTATACAGAGGGTCTGGAAACACCATATATTTT.

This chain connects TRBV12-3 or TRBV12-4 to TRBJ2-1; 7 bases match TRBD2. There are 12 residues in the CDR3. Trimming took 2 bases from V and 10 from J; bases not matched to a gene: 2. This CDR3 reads CASSLQGGEQFF. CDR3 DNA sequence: TGTGCCAGCAGTTTACAGGGAGGGGAGCAGTTCTTC.